This TCR beta chain was identified in a study of blood T cell repertoires in COVID-19. Assay used: immunoSEQ multiplex PCR; TCRdb lists only in-frame clones, some missing. This table has 200,000 to 250,000 clones, just under 90% appearing once. The CDR3 extends over 14 amino acids. From germline, CDR1 is SNHLY and CDR2 FYNNEI. Trimming removed 6 bases from V and 2 bases from J; junction bases left unmatched: 2. Sequenced material: peripheral blood. The clonotype was recovered from a man aged 25 to 45 with COVID-19, enrolled during active disease. The V gene is TRBV2, the J gene TRBJ2-2; 8 positions agree with TRBD1. The CDR3 bases are TGTGCCAGCAGAGGGACAGGAAACACCGGGGAGCTGTTTTTT. Amino acids: CASRGTGNTGELFF. Based on the CDR3 plus reference TRBV2 and TRBJ2-2, the full variable domain is EPEVTQTPSHQVTQMGQEVILRCVPISNHLYFYWYRQILGQKVEFLVSFYNNEISEKSEIFDDQFSVERPDGSNFTLKIRSTKLEDSAMYFCASRGTGNTGELFFGEGSRLTVL.